This TCR beta chain emerged from a study of radiotherapy plus CTLA-4 blockade in lung cancer. Across the whole study: Objective responses arose in 18% of patients, and under 40% experienced disease control.

Study conclusions and caveats: Clones derived from tumor TCRs expanded in blood after radiotherapy plus ipilimumab.

Germline CDR1 and CDR2: KGHSH and LQKENI. CDR3 size: 11 residues. V lost 9 bases, J lost 8 bases, and 11 bases lay in between. In its sample, this clone was seen once. Its antigen remains unidentified. The method was immunoSEQ multiplex PCR; TCRdb's version includes in-frame clones alone and lacks a portion of them. Here the sample spans 80,000 to 100,000 clones, around 79% being singletons. Material: peripheral blood, obtained from a patient treated with radiotherapy plus ipilimumab. The clonotype comes from a human donor with non-small cell lung cancer who had a partial response to radiotherapy plus ipilimumab. Some clones in this sample may be carry-over from other donors' samples. This chain joins TRBV18 and TRBJ2-1; D ambiguous. This CDR3 is CARSSGDEQFF. The CDR3 DNA reads as TGTGCCAGATCCTCCGGAGATGAGCAGTTCTTC.